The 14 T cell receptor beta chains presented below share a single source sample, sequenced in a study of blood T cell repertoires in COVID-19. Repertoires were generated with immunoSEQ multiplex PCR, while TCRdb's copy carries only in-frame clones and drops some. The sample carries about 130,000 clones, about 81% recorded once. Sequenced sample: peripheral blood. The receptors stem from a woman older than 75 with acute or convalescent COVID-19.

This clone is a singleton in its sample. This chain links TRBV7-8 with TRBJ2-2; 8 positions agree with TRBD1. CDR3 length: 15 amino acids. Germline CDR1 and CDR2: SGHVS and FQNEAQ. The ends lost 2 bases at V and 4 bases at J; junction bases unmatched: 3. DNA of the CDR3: TGTGCCAGCAGCTTAACTACAGGGGGCACCGGGGAGCTGTTTTTT. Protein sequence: CASSLTTGGTGELFF.

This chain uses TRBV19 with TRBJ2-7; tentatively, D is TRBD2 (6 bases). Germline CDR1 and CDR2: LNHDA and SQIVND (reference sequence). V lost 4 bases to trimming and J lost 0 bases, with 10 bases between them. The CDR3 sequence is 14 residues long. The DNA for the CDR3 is TGTGCCAGTAGTACCGGGACTTCCTCCTACGAGCAGTACTTC. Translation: CASSTGTSSYEQYF.

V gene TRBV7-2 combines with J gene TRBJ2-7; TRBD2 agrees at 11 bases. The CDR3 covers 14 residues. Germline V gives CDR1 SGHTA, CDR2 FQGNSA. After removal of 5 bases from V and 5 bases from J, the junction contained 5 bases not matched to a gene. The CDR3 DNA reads TGTGCCAGCAGCCTACTAGCGGGAGATAACGAGCAGTACTTC. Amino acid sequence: CASSLLAGDNEQYF.

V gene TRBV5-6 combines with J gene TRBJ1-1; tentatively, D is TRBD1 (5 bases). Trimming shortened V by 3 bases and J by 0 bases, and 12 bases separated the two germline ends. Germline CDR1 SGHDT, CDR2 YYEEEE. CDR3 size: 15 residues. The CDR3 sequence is CASSYLDTLNTEAFF. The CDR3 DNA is TGTGCCAGCAGCTACCTGGACACTTTGAACACTGAAGCTTTCTTT.

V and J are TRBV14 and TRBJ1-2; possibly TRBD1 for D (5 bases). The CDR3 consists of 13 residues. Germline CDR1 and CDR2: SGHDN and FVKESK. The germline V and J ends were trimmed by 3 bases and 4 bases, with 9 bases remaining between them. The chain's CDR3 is CASSHDSPYGYTF. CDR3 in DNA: TGTGCCAGCAGCCACGACAGCCCCTATGGCTACACCTTC.

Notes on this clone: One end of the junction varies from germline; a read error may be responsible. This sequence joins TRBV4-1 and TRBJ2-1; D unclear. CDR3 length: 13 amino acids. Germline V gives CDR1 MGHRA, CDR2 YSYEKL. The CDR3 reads CASSQGGYNEQFF. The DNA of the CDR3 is TGCGCCAGCAGTCAAGGCGGCTACAATGAGCAGTTCTTC.

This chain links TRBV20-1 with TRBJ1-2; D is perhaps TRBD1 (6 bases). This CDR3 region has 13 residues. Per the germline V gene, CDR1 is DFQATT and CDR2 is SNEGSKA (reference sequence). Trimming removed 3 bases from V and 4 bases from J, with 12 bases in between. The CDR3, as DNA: TGCAGTGCTAGTGGCAGGGGCGTCTATGGCTACACCTTC. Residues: CSASGRGVYGYTF.

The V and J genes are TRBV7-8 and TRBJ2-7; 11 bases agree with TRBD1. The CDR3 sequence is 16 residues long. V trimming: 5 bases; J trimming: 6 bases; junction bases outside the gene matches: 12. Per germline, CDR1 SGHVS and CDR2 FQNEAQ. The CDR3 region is CASSTRGQGARREQYF. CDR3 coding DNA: TGTGCCAGCAGCACCCGCGGACAGGGGGCGCGGCGCGAGCAGTACTTC.

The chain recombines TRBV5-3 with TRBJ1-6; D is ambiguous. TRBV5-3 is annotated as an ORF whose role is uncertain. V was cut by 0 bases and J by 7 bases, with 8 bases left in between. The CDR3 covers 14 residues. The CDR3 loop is CARSLVQLNSPLHF. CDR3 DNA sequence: TGTGCCAGAAGCTTGGTACAGTTAAATTCACCCCTCCACTTT.

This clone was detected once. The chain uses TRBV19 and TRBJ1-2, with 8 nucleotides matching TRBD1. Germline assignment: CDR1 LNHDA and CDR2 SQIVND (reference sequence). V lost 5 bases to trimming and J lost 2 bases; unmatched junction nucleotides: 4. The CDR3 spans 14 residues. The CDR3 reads CASSPGTGNYGYTF. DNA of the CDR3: TGTGCCAGTAGTCCCGGGACAGGAAACTATGGCTACACCTTC.

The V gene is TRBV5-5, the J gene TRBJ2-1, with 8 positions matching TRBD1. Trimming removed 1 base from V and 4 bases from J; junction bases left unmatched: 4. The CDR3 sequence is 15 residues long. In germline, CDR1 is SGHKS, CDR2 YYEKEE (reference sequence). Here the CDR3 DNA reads TGTGCCAGCAGCTTGCGGCAGGGGGCTTACAATGAGCAGTTCTTC. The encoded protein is CASSLRQGAYNEQFF.

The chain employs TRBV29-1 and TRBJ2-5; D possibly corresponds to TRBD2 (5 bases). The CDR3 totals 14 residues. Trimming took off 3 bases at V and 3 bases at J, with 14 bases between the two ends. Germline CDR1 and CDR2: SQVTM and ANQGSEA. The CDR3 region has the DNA TGCAGCGTTGAGAGGGTTATCGGTAAAGAGACCCAGTACTTC. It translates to CSVERVIGKETQYF.

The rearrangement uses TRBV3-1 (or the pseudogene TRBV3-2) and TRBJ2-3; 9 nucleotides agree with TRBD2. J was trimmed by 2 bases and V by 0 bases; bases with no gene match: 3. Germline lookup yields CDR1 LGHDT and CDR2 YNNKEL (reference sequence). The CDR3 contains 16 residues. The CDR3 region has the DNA TGTGCCAGCAGCCAAGAGGCTAGCGGGAACACAGATACGCAGTATTTT. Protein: CASSQEASGNTDTQYF.

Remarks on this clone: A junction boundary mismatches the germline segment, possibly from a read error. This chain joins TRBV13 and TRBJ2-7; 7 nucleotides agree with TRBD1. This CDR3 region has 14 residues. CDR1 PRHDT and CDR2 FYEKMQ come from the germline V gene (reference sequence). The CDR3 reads CAGSRGQLGYEQYF. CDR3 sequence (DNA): TGTGCCGGCAGCCGGGGACAGTTGGGGTACGAGCAGTACTTC.